The source of this TCR beta chain is a study of cytomegalovirus exposure and HLA in healthy donors. The sample holds a few counts of this clone. Researchers ran the PCR with 60 Vbeta and 13 Jbeta primers. Here immunoSEQ multiplex PCR was the method, and the copy in TCRdb shows in-frame clones only, minus some. The profile shows roughly 120,000 clones, 60% to 85% of them singletons. This CDR3 contains 17 residues. Germline CDR1 SGHTA, CDR2 FQGNSA. Trimming pared 2 bases from V and 0 bases from J, leaving 14 bases between. The TCR was taken from a woman between 40 and 55 years old in good health and CMV-seropositive. What was sequenced was PBMCs. V is TRBV7-2 and J is TRBJ1-3; D may be TRBD1 (6 bases). The CDR3 DNA reads as TGTGCCAGCAGCTTACTTCGGACAGTTAGCTCTGGAAACACCATATATTTT. Protein product: CASSLLRTVSSGNTIYF.